This T cell receptor beta chain emerged from a study of control samples from healthy donors and cancer patients. The CDR3 length is 13 residues. The V end lost 2 bases, the J end lost 0 bases, and 1 base lay between the germline ends. Germline CDR1 LGHDT, CDR2 YNNKEL (reference sequence). Libraries were prepared by immunoSEQ multiplex PCR; TCRdb keeps only in-frame clonotypes and omits some of them. This sample has fewer than 200,000 clones, with about 90% found just once. The clonotype was recovered from a man aged 25-45 years in good health. The sequenced sample was blood. V is TRBV3-1 (or the pseudogene TRBV3-2) and J is TRBJ2-2; no reliable D call. CDR3 sequence (DNA): TGTGCCAGCAGCCAACCGAACACCGGGGAGCTGTTTTTT. Translating it yields CASSQPNTGELFF.